Following are 20 T cell receptor beta chains from one sample sequenced in a study of blood T cell repertoires in COVID-19. Some clones are missing from TCRdb's copy, which holds only in-frame ones; the method was immunoSEQ multiplex PCR. The table includes roughly 160,000 clones, about four fifths detected once. The specimen sequenced was PBMCs or T cells enriched from blood (not recorded which). Every receptor here comes from a woman aged 55-69 years who had recovered from COVID-19.

The chain has TRBV18 and TRBJ2-4, with 8 bases that match TRBD1. The germline V gene encodes CDR1 KGHSH and CDR2 LQKENI. CDR3 length equals 14 residues. The junction had 3 bases not matched to a gene; V was cut back by 3 bases and J by 5 bases. For the CDR3, the DNA is TGTGCCAGCTCACCCGGGGACAGGCAAAACATTCAGTACTTC. This codes for CASSPGDRQNIQYF.

This clone showed up just a few times. The chain combines TRBV9 with TRBJ2-2; 13 bases match TRBD2. Germline V gene sequence: CDR1 SGDLS, CDR2 YYNGEE. J lost 5 bases, V lost 4 bases, and 11 bases had no gene match. The CDR3 length is 18 residues. The CDR3 region has the DNA TGTGCCAGCAGCCCTGGGACTAGCGGGGCTGATTGGACCGGGGAGCTGTTTTTT. It encodes CASSPGTSGADWTGELFF.

The sample holds a few counts of this clone. The chain combines TRBV19 with TRBJ1-2; D is undetermined. The V end lost 7 bases, the J end lost 7 bases, and 10 bases lay between the germline ends. The germline CDR1 and CDR2 sequences are LNHDA and SQIVND (reference sequence). The CDR3 length is 11 residues. CDR3 nucleotides: TGTGCCAGTAATACCGGGGTTGGCTACACCTTC. It yields the protein CASNTGVGYTF. The full variable domain, completed using reference TRBV19 and TRBJ1-2, is DGGITQSPKYLFRKEGQNVTLSCEQNLNHDAMYWYRQDPGQGLRLIYYSQIVNDFQKGDIAEGYSVSREKKESFPLTVTSAQKNPTAFYLCASNTGVGYTFGSGTRLTVV.

CDR3: CASSFGGSQETQYF. Written as DNA, the CDR3 is TGTGCCAGCAGCTTCGGAGGTAGCCAAGAGACCCAGTACTTC. V usage is TRBV7-3 and J usage is TRBJ2-5, with a possible D match to TRBD2 (5 bases). The CDR3 has 14 amino acids. V lost 3 bases, J lost 1 base, and 9 bases lay in between. Germline V gene data show CDR1 as SGHTA and CDR2 as FQGTGA.

The rearrangement uses TRBV7-8 and TRBJ1-1, with TRBD1 matching over 7 bases. The ends lost 6 bases at V and 1 base at J; junction bases unmatched: 2. CDR3 size: 13 residues. The V gene's germline CDR1 is SGHVS and CDR2 FQNEAQ. The CDR3 loop reads CASSRQGNTEAFF. CDR3 nucleotide sequence: TGTGCCAGCAGTCGACAGGGGAACACTGAAGCTTTCTTT.

The gene calls are TRBV10-1 and TRBJ2-5, with 8 bases fitting TRBD2. The CDR3 length is 18 residues. V was clipped by 2 bases and J by 0 bases; unmatched bases: 11. Germline lookup yields CDR1 WNHNN and CDR2 SYGVQD (reference sequence). CDR3 in DNA: TGCGCCAGCAGTGAGCCCCCGGGGGGGGCGGGGTACCAAGAGACCCAGTACTTC. It is translated as CASSEPPGGAGYQETQYF.

This clone has at least ten counts. The CDR3 loop reads CATSDSGFNQPQHF. CDR3 DNA: TGTGCCACCAGTGATTCAGGGTTCAATCAGCCCCAGCATTTT. The V gene is TRBV24-1, the J gene TRBJ1-5; weak D call: TRBD1 (5 bases). The CDR3 extends over 14 amino acids. Trimming left V 2 bases short and J 3 bases short, with 7 bases between. In germline, CDR1 is KGHDR, CDR2 SFDVKD.

This chain links TRBV7-9 with TRBJ1-2; D may be TRBD1 (6 bases). This CDR3 has 15 residues. CDR1 and CDR2 (germline): SEHNR, FQNEAQ (reference sequence). The V and J ends lost 6 bases and 4 bases respectively, with 18 bases between them. The CDR3 nucleotides are TGTGCCAGCAGACATTTAAGACAGGAGAGCTATGGCTACACCTTC. This codes for CASRHLRQESYGYTF. Full variable domain (remainder filled in from reference TRBV7-9 and TRBJ1-2): DTGVSQNPRHKITKRGQNVTFRCDPISEHNRLYWYRQTLGQGPEFLTYFQNEAQLEKSRLLSDRFSAERPKGSFSTLEIQRTEQGDSAMYLCASRHLRQESYGYTFGSGTRLTVV.

The CDR3 reads CASSLVARAGNNEQFF. CDR3 nucleotides: TGTGCCAGCAGCTTAGTCGCCAGGGCAGGGAACAATGAGCAGTTCTTC. The genes are TRBV11-2 and TRBJ2-1, with a possible D match to TRBD1 (5 bases). V lost 1 base, J lost 5 bases, and 15 bases lay in between. From germline, CDR1 is SGHAT and CDR2 FQNNGV. CDR3 length equals 16 residues.

The sample holds many counts of this clone. This chain uses TRBV19 with TRBJ1-1; no reliable D call. Trimming left V 3 bases short and J 1 base short, with 9 bases between. CDR1 and CDR2 (germline): LNHDA, SQIVND (reference sequence). This CDR3 contains 14 residues. The CDR3 DNA reads TGTGCCAGTAGTATCGCAGGAACGAACACTGAAGCTTTCTTT. This encodes CASSIAGTNTEAFF.

This clone occurred a few times. The V gene is TRBV20-1, the J gene TRBJ2-3; TRBD2 agrees at 7 bases. The CDR3 consists of 14 residues. The V gene end was trimmed by 3 bases and the J gene end by 2 bases; junction bases not matched to a gene: 5. In germline, CDR1 is DFQATT, CDR2 SNEGSKA (reference sequence). The CDR3 here is CSASWSGITDTQYF. The CDR3 nucleotides read TGCAGTGCTAGTTGGAGCGGGATCACAGATACGCAGTATTTT.

The chain is built from TRBV5-1 and TRBJ1-6, with 8 positions matching TRBD1. Looked up from germline, CDR1 is SGHRS and CDR2 is YFSETQ. CDR3 length: 15 amino acids. After removal of 6 bases from V and 7 bases from J, the junction contained 9 bases not matched to a gene. CDR3 coding DNA: TGCGCCAGCAAACTGGCGGACAGGGAAAATTCACCCCTCCACTTT. This gives the protein CASKLADRENSPLHF.

This sequence joins TRBV6-5 and TRBJ2-7; D may be TRBD2 (6 bases). From germline, CDR1 is MNHEY and CDR2 SVGAGI. The CDR3 is made up of 15 amino acids. Trimming shortened V by 7 bases and J by 4 bases, and 20 bases separated the two germline ends. CDR3 loop: CASTTPSAGIYEQYF. The CDR3 bases are TGTGCCAGCACCACCCCGTCGGCGGGAATTTACGAGCAGTACTTC.

The CDR3, as DNA: TGTGCCAGTAGTTCGCCACAGGGCCCCGGTAATGAAAAACTGTTTTTT. This sequence encodes CASSSPQGPGNEKLFF. The chain uses TRBV19 and TRBJ1-4, with D possibly TRBD1 on 6 matching bases. Germline CDR1 LNHDA, CDR2 SQIVND (reference sequence). Trimming stripped 5 bases from V and 4 bases from J, with 17 bases between. CDR3 length: 16 amino acids.

This chain connects TRBV3-1 (or the pseudogene TRBV3-2) to TRBJ2-1; tentatively, D is TRBD1 (6 bases). The V gene's germline CDR1 is LGHDT and CDR2 YNNKEL (reference sequence). The CDR3 extends over 15 amino acids. V lost 3 bases to trimming and J lost 0 bases, with 9 bases between them. CDR3 sequence: CASSQGASSYNEQFF. The CDR3 bases are TGTGCCAGCAGCCAGGGGGCCAGCTCCTACAATGAGCAGTTCTTC.

The V and J genes are TRBV2 and TRBJ1-1; D is perhaps TRBD1 (5 bases). V shed 6 bases and J shed 0 bases, with 8 bases lying between them. The CDR3 has 13 amino acids. Germline loops: CDR1 SNHLY, CDR2 FYNNEI. The CDR3 reads CASSLGVNTEAFF. CDR3 DNA sequence: TGTGCCAGCAGCCTAGGGGTGAACACTGAAGCTTTCTTT.

V and J are TRBV4-1 and TRBJ2-3; 8 bases line up with TRBD2. V was pared by 0 bases and J by 5 bases, with 7 bases of the junction left unmatched. The V gene's germline CDR1 is MGHRA and CDR2 YSYEKL. This CDR3 has 16 residues. This chain's CDR3 is CASSQEHGGAGDTQYF. CDR3 DNA: TGCGCCAGCAGCCAAGAACACGGGGGGGCTGGAGATACGCAGTATTTT.

The chain links TRBV7-3 to TRBJ2-1; the D gene is possibly TRBD1 (5 bases). Germline loops: CDR1 SGHTA, CDR2 FQGTGA. CDR3 size: 13 residues. With 4 bases removed from V and 7 bases from J, the gap between germline ends came to 11 bases. In nucleotides, the CDR3 is TGTGCCAGCAGCTATCAGGGTGTAAATGAGCAGTTCTTC. This codes for CASSYQGVNEQFF.

This chain connects TRBV18 to TRBJ1-1; 7 positions match TRBD1. Germline V CDR1 and CDR2: KGHSH, LQKENI. The CDR3 runs 14 residues. V dropped 4 bases and J dropped 3; count of bases not matched to a gene: 5. The DNA for the CDR3 is TGTGCCAGCTCACGAAACCAGGGGGACACTGAAGCTTTCTTT. Amino acids: CASSRNQGDTEAFF.

With respect to this clone: This same CDR3 is encoded by further DNA sequences in the sample. The chain employs TRBV11-2 and TRBJ2-1; 7 bases fit TRBD1. This CDR3 comprises 15 residues. Losses at the gene ends were 1 base for V and 2 bases for J; bases not matched to a gene: 2. CDR1 and CDR2 (germline): SGHAT, FQNNGV. The CDR3 sequence is CASSLGQGAYNEQFF. In nucleotides, the CDR3 is TGTGCCAGCAGCTTAGGCCAGGGGGCCTACAATGAGCAGTTCTTC.